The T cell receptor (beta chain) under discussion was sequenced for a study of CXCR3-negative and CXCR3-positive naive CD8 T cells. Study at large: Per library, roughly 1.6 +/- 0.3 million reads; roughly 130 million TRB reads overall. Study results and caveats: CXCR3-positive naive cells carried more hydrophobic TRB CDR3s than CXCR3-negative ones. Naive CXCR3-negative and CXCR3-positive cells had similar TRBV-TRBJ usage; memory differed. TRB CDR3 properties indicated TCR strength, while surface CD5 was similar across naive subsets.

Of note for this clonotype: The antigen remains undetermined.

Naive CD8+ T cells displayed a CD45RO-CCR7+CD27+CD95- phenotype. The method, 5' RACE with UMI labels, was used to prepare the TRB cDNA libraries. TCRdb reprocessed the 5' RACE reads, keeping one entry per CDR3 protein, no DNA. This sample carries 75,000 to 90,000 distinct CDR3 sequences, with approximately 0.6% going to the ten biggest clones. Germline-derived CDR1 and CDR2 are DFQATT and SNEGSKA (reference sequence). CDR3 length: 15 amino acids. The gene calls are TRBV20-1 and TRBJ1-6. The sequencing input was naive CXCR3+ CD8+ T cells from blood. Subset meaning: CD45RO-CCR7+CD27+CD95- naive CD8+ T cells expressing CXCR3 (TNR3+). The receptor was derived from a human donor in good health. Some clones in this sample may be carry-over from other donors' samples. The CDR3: CSARGIEEDNSPLHF.